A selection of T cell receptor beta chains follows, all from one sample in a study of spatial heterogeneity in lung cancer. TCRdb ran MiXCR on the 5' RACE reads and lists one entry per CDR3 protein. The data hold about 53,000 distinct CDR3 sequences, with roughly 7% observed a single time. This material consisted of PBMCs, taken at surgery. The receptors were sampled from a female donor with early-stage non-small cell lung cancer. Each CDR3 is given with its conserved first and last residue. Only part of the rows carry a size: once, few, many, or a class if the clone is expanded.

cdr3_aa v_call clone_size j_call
CASSPYGGHQETQYF TRBV5-1 many TRBJ2-5
CAISESPQTVQFF TRBV10-3 many TRBJ2-1
CASSLATTYEQYF TRBV28 many TRBJ2-7
CASSSDRGEDEQYF TRBV5-1 many TRBJ2-7
CASSSSSDTQYF TRBV7-9 many TRBJ2-3
CSARKGSGNTIYF TRBV20-1 NA TRBJ1-3
CASSYRDRGRNQPQHF TRBV28 many TRBJ1-5
CSARISSYNEQFF TRBV29-1 many TRBJ2-1
CASSLTGTGVNTIYF TRBV3-1 many TRBJ1-3
CASSPGPSANEQFF TRBV7-2 few TRBJ2-1
CSAGGLPGVNVLTF TRBV20-1 NA TRBJ2-6
CASSFPGQGMRGETQYF TRBV7-9 few TRBJ2-5
CATTAGSYNEQFF TRBV6-5 many TRBJ2-1
CSARDSWDTEAFF TRBV20-1 few TRBJ1-1
CASSQDQGVGYTF TRBV4-1 few TRBJ1-2
CASSLRESHEQFF TRBV5-1 many TRBJ2-1
CASSLVPGQGMIIQYF TRBV11-2 many TRBJ2-4
CASSPGQGGSNQPQHF TRBV6-6 NA TRBJ1-5
CASSLEGGPGTGELFF TRBV5-4 many TRBJ2-2
CASRGMGRQNTEAFF TRBV5-1 few TRBJ1-1
CASNTAGLYEQYF TRBV2 many TRBJ2-7
CASRTDTRNQPQHF TRBV2 many TRBJ1-5
CASTVPGTSGGLYQETQYF TRBV21-1 many TRBJ2-5
CVSSLGDRTYEQYF TRBV5-6 few TRBJ2-7
CSARDLRDTTYEQYF TRBV20-1 many TRBJ2-7
CASSEYAGARTLRGYNEQFF TRBV10-1 many TRBJ2-1
CASSLVPGGAETQYF TRBV11-2 few TRBJ2-3
CASSLGGSVNGELFF TRBV6-4 many TRBJ2-2
CSVRGVGDTQYF TRBV29-1 few TRBJ2-3
CASSPDREETQYF TRBV19 few TRBJ2-5
CASTGVGGYNEQFF TRBV19 NA TRBJ2-1
CASASTGWPYNEQFF TRBV7-2 many TRBJ2-1
CASSHLSTFDRELGETQYF TRBV4-1 many TRBJ2-5
CASSPLSHEQYF TRBV12-3/TRBV12-4 NA TRBJ2-7
CASSLWTGGLREKLFF TRBV28 many TRBJ1-4
CASSLAGRVNYGYTF TRBV7-9 NA TRBJ1-2
CASSFSRDGYGYTF TRBV7-2 many TRBJ1-2
CASSPRQNPFYSNQPQHF TRBV7-2 NA TRBJ1-5
CASRSPGQGNYGYTF TRBV6-5 many TRBJ1-2
CASSVGSAGNYGYTF TRBV2 few TRBJ1-2
CASSFLAGELFF TRBV12-3/TRBV12-4 NA TRBJ2-2